The clone carrying this TCR beta chain was found a few times. The antigen remains undetermined. The CDR3 length is 15 residues. Trimming cost V 0 bases and J 1 base, with 9 bases left between them. Germline V gives CDR1 ENHRY, CDR2 SYGVKD. Time point here: patch test 3, about 24 weeks after DPC sensitization. The treatment: therapeutic diphenylcyclopropenone sensitization with weekly scalp DPC. This entry is derived from a study of human T cells and chemical hapten exposure. Study-wide findings and caveats: Expanded TCRs produced significantly more large CDR3 similarity clusters than controls did.

TCRdb independently ran MiXCR on the RACE reads; one entry per CDR3 protein. The sample has roughly 53,000 distinct CDR3 sequences; 9.9% are singletons. The sample here was whole blood, taken in connection with sensitization to the hapten diphenylcyclopropenone (DPC). This receptor was taken from a middle-aged woman with alopecia areata. Some clones in this sample may be carry-over from other donors' samples. J is TRBJ1-1 and V is TRBV10-3; a possible D gene is TRBD1 (6 bases). The CDR3, as DNA: TGTGCCATCAGTGAGTCGGGAGGGGGGAACACTGAAGCTTTCTTT. Translation gives CAISESGGGNTEAFF.